The rows below give T cell receptor beta chains drawn from one sample of a study of blood T cell repertoires in COVID-19. The repertoire was sequenced with immunoSEQ multiplex PCR; TCRdb's copy has only in-frame clones and lacks some. The sample lists some 270,000 clones; about nine tenths were seen once. Specimen: PBMCs or T cells enriched from blood (not recorded which). The receptors were sampled from a woman aged 55-69 years who had recovered from COVID-19. Both conserved end residues are part of each CDR3. A D gene is named only where the DNA matches it firmly. Where a row states a size, it is once, few, many or the class of an expanded clone; other rows omit it.

TRBV6-5	TRBD1	TRBJ1-2	once	CASSTGTGLDYGYTF	TGTGCCAGCAGTACGGGGACAGGGCTGGACTATGGCTACACCTTC
TRBV30	TRBD2	TRBJ2-3	-	CAWTGGPNTDTQYF	TGTGCCTGGACGGGAGGGCCAAACACAGATACGCAGTATTTT
TRBV28	-	TRBJ2-4	-	CASMGQLSSKNIQYF	TGTGCCAGCATGGGACAACTTTCTTCCAAAAACATTCAGTACTTC
TRBV25-1	-	TRBJ1-1	once	CASSELNTEAFF	TGTGCCAGCAGTGAACTTAACACTGAAGCTTTCTTT
TRBV11-2	TRBD1	TRBJ1-2	-	CASSWDSYGYTF	TGTGCCAGCAGCTGGGACAGTTATGGCTACACCTTC
TRBV14	TRBD1	TRBJ1-1	-	CASSLDRVRAFF	TGTGCCAGCAGCCTCGACAGGGTCAGAGCTTTCTTT
TRBV3-1/TRBV3-2	TRBD1	TRBJ1-1	-	CASSQDRGRTEAFF	TGTGCCAGCAGCCAGGACAGGGGGCGGACTGAAGCTTTCTTT
TRBV2	TRBD1	TRBJ1-5	-	CASRDRAVNQPQHF	TGTGCCAGCAGGGACAGGGCGGTCAATCAGCCCCAGCATTTT
TRBV12-3/TRBV12-4	TRBD2	TRBJ2-5	-	CASSRTRWETQYF	TGTGCCAGCAGTCGGACTAGATGGGAGACCCAGTACTTC
TRBV5-6	TRBD1	TRBJ2-7	-	CASSLLGQGDYEQYF	TGTGCCAGCAGCTTGTTGGGACAGGGAGACTACGAGCAGTACTTC
TRBV25-1	TRBD1	TRBJ2-7	-	CASISEEDRGNEQYF	TGTGCCAGCATTTCGGAGGAGGACAGGGGCAACGAGCAGTACTTC
TRBV24-1	TRBD1	TRBJ2-2	-	CATSDSETGDTGELFF	TGTGCCACCAGTGATTCCGAGACAGGGGACACCGGGGAGCTGTTTTTT
TRBV7-9	-	TRBJ2-2	-	CASSLQGSTGELFF	TGTGCCAGCAGCTTGCAGGGGAGCACCGGGGAGCTGTTTTTT
TRBV9	TRBD2	TRBJ2-3	once	CASSASGGADTQYF	TGTGCCAGCAGCGCTAGCGGGGGGGCAGATACGCAGTATTTT
TRBV5-4	-	TRBJ2-3	-	CASSLTISNGDTQYF	TGTGCCAGCAGCTTGACTATTTCTAATGGGGATACGCAGTATTTT
TRBV5-1	TRBD1	TRBJ1-3	-	CASPGVGQNSGNTIYF	TGCGCCAGCCCGGGGGTGGGACAGAACTCTGGAAACACCATATATTTT
TRBV5-3	TRBD1	TRBJ1-5	-	CARSLAHGTGDYCSNQPQHF	TGTGCCAGAAGCTTGGCCCACGGGACAGGGGATTATTGTAGCAATCAGCCCCAGCATTTT
TRBV28	-	TRBJ2-5	-	CASSAGQSWGTQYF	TGTGCCAGCAGTGCCGGACAGTCCTGGGGGACCCAGTACTTC
TRBV2	-	TRBJ2-2	few	CASSASTTVTGELFF	TGTGCCAGCAGCGCCTCGACCACAGTCACCGGGGAGCTGTTTTTT
TRBV7-9	-	TRBJ1-1	-	CASSLSDRSTTEAFF	TGTGCCAGCAGCTTATCGGACAGATCGACCACTGAAGCTTTCTTT
TRBV5-6	-	TRBJ1-1	-	CASSLPQGLNTEAFF	TGTGCCAGCAGCTTACCACAGGGATTGAACACTGAAGCTTTCTTT
TRBV3-1/TRBV3-2	TRBD2	TRBJ2-2	-	CASSYRLAGTGELFF	TGTGCCAGCAGCTACCGACTAGCGGGGACCGGGGAGCTGTTTTTT
TRBV4-1	-	TRBJ2-1	-	CASSQNPSSYNEQFF	TGCGCCAGCAGCCAAAATCCGAGCTCCTACAATGAGCAGTTCTTC
TRBV7-3	TRBD2	TRBJ2-5	once	CASSSGLAGGPGETQYF	TGTGCCAGCAGCTCCGGACTAGCGGGGGGCCCGGGGGAGACCCAGTACTTC
TRBV7-8	TRBD2	TRBJ2-5	once	CASRARTSGGGETQYF	TGTGCCAGCAGGGCAAGGACTAGCGGGGGAGGGGAGACCCAGTACTTC
TRBV5-1	TRBD1	TRBJ1-6	once	CASRTGQTNSPLHF	TGCGCCAGCAGAACGGGACAGACTAATTCACCCCTCCACTTT
TRBV1	-	TRBJ1-5	-	CTSKEGGARSNQPQHF	TGCACCAGCAAGGAAGGGGGCGCGAGAAGCAATCAGCCCCAGCATTTT
TRBV2	-	TRBJ1-5	-	CATHRERDQPQHF	TGTGCCACTCACAGGGAAAGGGACCAGCCCCAGCATTTT
TRBV11-2	TRBD1	TRBJ2-1	-	CASSFRQGRYNEQFF	TGTGCCAGCAGCTTCCGACAGGGGCGCTACAATGAGCAGTTCTTC
TRBV7-2	TRBD2	TRBJ2-2	-	CASSSSGTSGKSFPGELFF	TGTGCCAGCAGCTCCTCCGGGACTAGCGGGAAAAGTTTTCCCGGGGAGCTGTTTTTT
TRBV12-3/TRBV12-4	TRBD2	TRBJ2-1	-	CASSLQRGAQFF	TGTGCCAGCAGTTTACAGCGGGGGGCCCAGTTCTTC
TRBV11-2	-	TRBJ2-5	-	CASSLVRGETQYF	TGTGCCAGCAGCTTAGTTCGAGGGGAGACCCAGTACTTC
TRBV7-3	TRBD2	TRBJ2-1	once	CASSLSGGVSYNEQFF	TGTGCCAGCAGCTTGAGCGGGGGGGTCTCCTACAATGAGCAGTTCTTC
TRBV19	TRBD1	TRBJ1-2	-	CASSIPDRVPHGYTF	TGTGCCAGTAGTATTCCGGACAGGGTCCCCCATGGCTACACCTTC
TRBV28	-	TRBJ2-7	-	CASRTGLREQYF	TGTGCCAGCAGGACGGGGTTGAGGGAGCAGTACTTC
TRBV7-3	-	TRBJ1-1	-	CASSLNSAVNTEAFF	TGTGCCAGCAGCTTAAATTCGGCGGTGAACACTGAAGCTTTCTTT
TRBV28	-	TRBJ1-5	-	CASSELGEGQPQHF	TGTGCCAGCAGTGAGCTAGGGGAGGGTCAGCCCCAGCATTTT
TRBV5-1	-	TRBJ2-6	-	CASSSTGSGANVLTF	TGCGCCAGCAGCAGTACAGGCTCTGGGGCCAACGTCCTGACTTTC
TRBV21-1	-	TRBJ1-5	-	CASSKGKTGEAYQPQHF	TGTGCCAGCAGCAAAGGCAAGACAGGGGAAGCCTATCAGCCCCAGCATTTT
TRBV4-1	TRBD2	TRBJ2-1	-	CASRRTGTSNNEQFF	TGCGCCAGCAGACGAACCGGGACTAGCAACAATGAGCAGTTCTTC
TRBV6-5	TRBD1	TRBJ2-6	few	CASSGDRAGANVLTF	TGTGCCAGCAGCGGTGACAGGGCCGGGGCCAACGTCCTGACTTTC
TRBV9	-	TRBJ1-1	-	CASSKQENTEAFF	TGTGCCAGCAGTAAACAGGAAAACACTGAAGCTTTCTTT
TRBV7-3	-	TRBJ2-1	-	CASSLTSYDEQFF	TGTGCCAGCAGCTTAACTAGCTACGATGAGCAGTTCTTC
TRBV6-5	TRBD2	TRBJ2-1	-	CASRVPTSGNEQFF	TGTGCCAGCAGAGTCCCGACTAGCGGCAATGAGCAGTTCTTC
TRBV5-4	TRBD1	TRBJ2-1	-	CASSHRQGPDVRQFF	TGTGCCAGCAGCCACCGACAGGGGCCAGATGTCCGGCAGTTCTTC
TRBV9	TRBD1	TRBJ1-5	-	CASSGWDRVNQPQHF	TGTGCCAGCAGCGGCTGGGACAGGGTGAATCAGCCCCAGCATTTT
TRBV6-5	-	TRBJ1-2	-	CASIGAVNYGYTF	TGTGCCAGCATAGGGGCAGTTAACTATGGCTACACCTTC
TRBV5-1	TRBD1	TRBJ1-1	-	CASKQGGRRAFF	TGCGCCAGCAAACAGGGGGGACGGCGAGCTTTCTTT
TRBV29-1	TRBD2	TRBJ2-1	-	CSVSGAGVINEQFF	TGCAGCGTTTCTGGGGCGGGAGTGATCAATGAGCAGTTCTTC
TRBV24-1	TRBD2	TRBJ2-5	-	CATSDFGAGEETQYF	TGTGCCACCAGTGATTTTGGCGCGGGAGAAGAGACCCAGTACTTC
TRBV6-5	-	TRBJ1-4	-	CASRDTLTNEKLFF	TGTGCCAGCCGGGACACCTTAACTAATGAAAAACTGTTTTTT
TRBV11-2	-	TRBJ1-5	-	CASSLDYVQPQHF	TGTGCCAGCAGCTTGGACTACGTACAGCCCCAGCATTTT
TRBV3-1/TRBV3-2	TRBD1	TRBJ1-2	-	CASTPTGGTYGYTF	TGTGCCAGCACCCCGACAGGGGGTACCTATGGCTACACCTTC
TRBV6-5	-	TRBJ1-2	-	CASSSRRGYGYTF	TGTGCCAGCAGTTCCCGACGGGGCTATGGCTACACCTTC
TRBV4-1	-	TRBJ1-2	-	CASSQDSVAGDGYGYTF	TGCGCCAGCAGCCAAGATAGCGTTGCAGGGGACGGTTACGGCTACACCTTC
TRBV7-2	-	TRBJ2-1	once	CASSSPGFREQFF	TGTGCCAGCAGCTCCCCCGGGTTCCGTGAGCAGTTCTTC
TRBV28	-	TRBJ2-4	-	CASSASFAKNIQYF	TGTGCCAGCAGCGCGAGTTTTGCCAAAAACATTCAGTACTTC
TRBV29-1	TRBD2	TRBJ2-5	-	CSVASGQETQYF	TGCAGCGTCGCTAGCGGCCAAGAGACCCAGTACTTC